Listed below are T cell receptor beta chains from one sample, sequenced in a study of cytomegalovirus exposure and HLA in healthy donors. The data were produced by immunoSEQ multiplex PCR, yet TCRdb's version contains in-frame clones alone and is incomplete. The data contain approximately 100,000 clones, around 85% of them singletons. Sequenced material: PBMCs. Receptor source: a young man in good health and CMV-seronegative. Both conserved end residues are part of each CDR3. A D gene is named only where the DNA matches it firmly. Not all rows give a size; the values are once, few, many and, for expanded clones, a class.

d_call clone_size j_call v_call cdr3_aa cdr3_nt
TRBD1 . TRBJ1-1 TRBV10-3 CAIGTGGANTEAFF TGTGCCATTGGGACAGGGGGCGCGAACACTGAAGCTTTCTTT
. . TRBJ1-3 TRBV9 CASSSRNTIYF TGTGCCAGCAGCTCCCGGAACACCATATATTTT
. few TRBJ2-7 TRBV25-1 CASEGSNYEQYF TGTGCCAGCGAGGGTAGCAACTACGAGCAGTACTTC
. . TRBJ2-1 TRBV6-1 CASSLAALSVYEQFF TGTGCCAGCAGTTTAGCGGCCCTGTCTGTCTATGAGCAGTTCTTC
TRBD2 . TRBJ2-1 TRBV10-3 CAISDKAGGDNEQFF TGTGCCATCAGTGACAAAGCGGGGGGAGACAATGAGCAGTTCTTC
TRBD1 once TRBJ2-7 TRBV7-2 CASTRTGGFGQYF TGTGCCAGCACCCGGACAGGGGGCTTCGGGCAGTACTTC
TRBD1 . TRBJ2-7 TRBV5-1 CASSWTGSFHEQYF TGCGCCAGCAGCTGGACAGGGTCTTTCCACGAGCAGTACTTC
TRBD1 . TRBJ1-1 TRBV5-1 CASSLGQGTMNTEAFF TGCGCCAGCAGCTTGGGACAGGGTACAATGAACACTGAAGCTTTCTTT
. . TRBJ1-4 TRBV2 CASSAQGTNEKLFF TGTGCCAGCAGTGCACAGGGAACTAATGAAAAACTGTTTTTT
. . TRBJ2-2 TRBV10-3 CATLSSENTGELFF TGTGCCACGTTGAGTAGCGAAAACACCGGGGAGCTGTTTTTT
. . TRBJ2-7 TRBV27 CASSSTGPYEQYF TGTGCCAGCAGTTCGACAGGCCCCTACGAGCAGTACTTC
. . TRBJ2-5 TRBV19 CASSKRETQYF TGTGCCAGTAGCAAGAGGGAGACCCAGTACTTC
. . TRBJ1-1 TRBV4-1 CASTESQNTEAFF TGCGCCAGCACCGAGAGTCAGAACACTGAAGCTTTCTTT
. . TRBJ2-4 TRBV18 CASSPDGQGKNIQYF TGTGCCAGCTCACCGGATGGGCAGGGGAAGAACATTCAGTACTTC
. . TRBJ2-5 TRBV4-1 CASSQDLGGAAQYF TGCGCCAGCAGCCAAGATTTGGGGGGGGCGGCCCAGTACTTC
. . TRBJ2-7 TRBV5-1 CASSLARDEQYF TGCGCCAGCAGCTTGGCCAGGGACGAGCAGTACTTC
TRBD1 . TRBJ1-2 TRBV29-1 CSVEETGAGGYTF TGCAGCGTTGAGGAAACAGGGGCTGGTGGCTACACCTTC
. . TRBJ1-2 TRBV28 CASTPGRVYGYTF TGTGCCAGCACTCCGGGGAGGGTTTACGGCTACACCTTC
TRBD1 few TRBJ2-7 TRBV29-1 CSVEVGTGGYEQYF TGCAGCGTTGAAGTGGGGACAGGGGGGTACGAGCAGTACTTC
. . TRBJ1-5 TRBV27 CASSLTWGRQPQHF TGTGCCAGCAGCCTCACTTGGGGGCGGCAGCCCCAGCATTTT
TRBD2 once TRBJ2-7 TRBV5-1 CASSLVATSGAYEQYF TGCGCCAGCAGCTTGGTCGCGACTAGCGGGGCCTACGAGCAGTACTTC
TRBD1 once TRBJ2-1 TRBV19 CASSLGQGAGNEQFF TGTGCCAGTAGTCTCGGACAGGGGGCTGGGAATGAGCAGTTCTTC
TRBD1 . TRBJ2-7 TRBV13 CASSSPGQIYEQYF TGTGCCAGCAGCTCACCGGGACAGATATACGAGCAGTACTTC
. . TRBJ1-2 TRBV30 CAWSAGYRVGYGYTF TGTGCCTGGAGTGCGGGCTACAGGGTCGGTTACGGCTACACCTTC
TRBD1 once TRBJ2-2 TRBV18 CASSPPLARGTGELFF TGTGCCAGCTCACCACCTCTAGCCAGGGGGACCGGGGAGCTGTTTTTT
TRBD1 . TRBJ2-7 TRBV15 CATSRDGTGGYEQYF TGTGCCACCAGCAGAGATGGGACAGGGGGCTACGAGCAGTACTTC
. . TRBJ2-1 TRBV4-1 CASSRMGAAYNEQFF TGCGCCAGCAGCCGAATGGGAGCCGCTTACAATGAGCAGTTCTTC
TRBD1 once TRBJ2-3 TRBV7-8 CASSQQGKGADTQYF TGTGCCAGCAGCCAACAGGGGAAGGGGGCAGATACGCAGTATTTT
TRBD1 . TRBJ1-1 TRBV10-3 CAIRPGQSRENTEAFF TGTGCCATCAGGCCGGGACAGAGCCGGGAGAACACTGAAGCTTTCTTT
. . TRBJ2-7 TRBV30 CAWSVQDPGVEQYF TGTGCCTGGAGTGTACAGGACCCCGGAGTCGAGCAGTACTTC
TRBD2 . TRBJ2-3 TRBV6-4 CASSVTSGGSDTQYF TGTGCCAGCAGTGTGACTAGCGGGGGGTCAGATACGCAGTATTTT
TRBD1 . TRBJ2-7 TRBV4-1 CASSQLPGTGVSYEQYF TGCGCCAGCAGCCAATTACCCGGGACAGGGGTCTCCTACGAGCAGTACTTC
. once TRBJ2-7 TRBV7-9 CASSVSYEQYF TGTGCCAGTAGCGTATCCTACGAGCAGTACTTC
. few TRBJ1-2 TRBV28 CASSSETFSGYTF TGTGCCAGCAGTTCGGAGACCTTTTCCGGCTACACCTTC
. . TRBJ1-3 TRBV5-1 CASSTGQSSGNTIYF TGCGCCAGCAGCACAGGACAGAGCTCTGGAAACACCATATATTTT
TRBD1 . TRBJ1-1 TRBV27 CASSSPTGEAFF TGTGCCAGCAGTTCTCCGACAGGGGAGGCTTTCTTT
TRBD1 . TRBJ2-7 TRBV15 CATSRGGTGLGEQYF TGTGCCACCAGCAGAGGAGGGACAGGGTTAGGCGAGCAGTACTTC